This T cell receptor beta chain stems from a study of T-cell reconstitution after alpha-beta-depleted transplantation in children. Per germline, CDR1 SGHAT and CDR2 FQNNGV. The CDR3 length is 18 residues. The ends lost 3 bases at V and 4 bases at J; junction bases unmatched: 14. A TCRbeta library incorporating unique molecular identifiers was prepared. TCRdb re-called the PCR reads through MiXCR, storing one row per CDR3 protein. The table includes some 290,000 distinct CDR3 sequences, approximately 23% detected once. This sequence was found in a male patient aged 10 to 17 who had a stem cell transplant for acute lymphoblastic leukemia, so the T cells may come from the graft donor. The chain has TRBV11-2 and TRBJ2-1; 8 nucleotides match TRBD2. Sequences were derived from PBMCs, mostly from graft donor cells, sampled 180 days after TCRalphabeta/CD19-depleted stem cell transplant. As DNA, the CDR3 is TGTGCCAGCAGCTTTTCAGGCCTAGCGGGTTCCCATTACAATGAGCAGTTCTTC. It specifies CASSFSGLAGSHYNEQFF.